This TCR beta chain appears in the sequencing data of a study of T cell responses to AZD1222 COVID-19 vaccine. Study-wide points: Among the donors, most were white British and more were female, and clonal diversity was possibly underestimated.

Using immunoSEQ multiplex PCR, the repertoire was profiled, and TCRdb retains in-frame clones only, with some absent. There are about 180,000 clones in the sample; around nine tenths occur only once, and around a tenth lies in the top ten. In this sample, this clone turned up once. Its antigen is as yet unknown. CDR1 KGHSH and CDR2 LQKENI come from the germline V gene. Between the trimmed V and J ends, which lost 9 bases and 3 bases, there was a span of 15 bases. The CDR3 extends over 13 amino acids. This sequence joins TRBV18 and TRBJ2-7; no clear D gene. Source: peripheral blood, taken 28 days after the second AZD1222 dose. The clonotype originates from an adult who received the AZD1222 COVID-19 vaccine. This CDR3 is CARWRQRHYEQYF. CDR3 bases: TGTGCCAGGTGGCGGCAACGGCACTACGAGCAGTACTTC. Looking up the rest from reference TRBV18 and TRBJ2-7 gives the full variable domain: NAGVMQNPRHLVRRRGQEARLRCSPMKGHSHVYWYRQLPEEGLKFMVYLQKENIIDESGMPKERFSAEFPKEGPSILRIQQVVRGDSAAYFCARWRQRHYEQYFGPGTRLTVT.